This entry lists 3 T cell receptor beta chains sequenced from one sample in a study of CD8 T cells in Susac syndrome. Reverse transcription used roughly 0.45 to 1 ug RNA and random hexamers. TCRdb passed the immunoSEQ multiplex PCR reads through MiXCR, listing each CDR3 protein once. The table lists fewer than 350,000 distinct CDR3 sequences, about 91% of them singletons. The sample was CD4+ T cells from PBMCs. These receptors were collected from a human donor with multiple sclerosis.

The CDR3 bases are TGTGCCAGCTCACCCCGGCAGACTACTTCTGGAAACACCATATATTTT. Protein product: CASSPRQTTSGNTIYF. The chain links TRBV18 to TRBJ1-3; D gene uncertain. CDR3 length: 16 amino acids. The germline V and J ends were trimmed by 3 bases and 1 base, with 13 bases remaining between them. CDR1 is KGHSH, CDR2 LQKENI, per germline.

The chain carries TRBV6-1 and TRBJ2-7; D gene unclear. Trimming removed 5 bases from V and 6 bases from J, with 23 bases in between. Germline CDR1 MNHNS, CDR2 SASEGT. The CDR3 consists of 16 residues. As DNA, the CDR3 is TGTGCCAGCAGTATAAATCTCGAGCCCCCTCTTCGCGAGCAGTACTTC. Amino acids: CASSINLEPPLREQYF.

The rearrangement uses TRBV10-3 and TRBJ2-5, with a possible D match to TRBD1 (6 bases). Trimming took 3 bases from V and 0 from J, leaving 11 bases between them. Germline V gene sequence: CDR1 ENHRY, CDR2 SYGVKD. The CDR3 totals 15 residues. This CDR3 is CAISDRGQYQETQYF. DNA for the CDR3: TGTGCCATCAGTGATCGAGGACAGTACCAAGAGACCCAGTACTTC.